The 18 T cell receptor beta chains given below trace back to one sample, sequenced in a study of blood T cell repertoires in COVID-19. Profiled with immunoSEQ multiplex PCR; TCRdb holds only in-frame clones, not every one. Among 130,000 to 150,000 clones listed, 65% to 85% were seen once. Sequenced: peripheral blood. The receptors here all came from a man aged 50 to 60 with active or convalescent COVID-19.

The chain employs TRBV24-1 and TRBJ1-3, with TRBD1 matching over 12 bases. The J segment lost 3 bases and the V segment lost 0 bases, leaving 8 bases of the junction unmatched. Looked up from germline, CDR1 is KGHDR and CDR2 is SFDVKD. CDR3 size: 19 residues. In nucleotides, the CDR3 is TGTGCCACCAGTGATTTGCACATGGGACAGGGGGCAGGTGGAAACACCATATATTTT. Its translation is CATSDLHMGQGAGGNTIYF.

The chain carries TRBV19 and TRBJ2-3; 8 positions match TRBD2. The germline CDR1 and CDR2 sequences are LNHDA and SQIVND (reference sequence). V lost 4 bases, J lost 1 base, and 1 base stayed unmatched. The CDR3 spans 14 residues. The CDR3 here is CASSKLAGTDTQYF. The DNA of the CDR3 is TGTGCCAGTAGTAAACTAGCGGGCACAGATACGCAGTATTTT.

This chain links TRBV3-1 (or the pseudogene TRBV3-2) with TRBJ2-3; 8 bases agree with TRBD2. This CDR3 contains 15 residues. Trimming took 5 bases from V and 5 from J; bases not matched to a gene: 9. Per the germline V gene, CDR1 is LGHDT and CDR2 is YNNKEL (reference sequence). The CDR3 region is CASSLPGLEVDTQYF. CDR3 DNA: TGTGCCAGCAGCTTGCCGGGACTAGAAGTAGATACGCAGTATTTT.

About this clone itself: This CDR3 is also generated by other DNA sequences in the sample. The chain links TRBV28 to TRBJ1-4, with 11 bases lining up with TRBD1. The CDR3 sequence is 15 residues long. Unmatched junction bases numbered 4, after V lost 3 bases and J lost 7 bases. Germline CDR1 is MDHEN and CDR2 is SYDVKM. The CDR3 loop reads CASSFGQGAGEKLFF. As DNA, the CDR3 is TGTGCCAGCAGTTTCGGACAGGGGGCTGGTGAAAAACTGTTTTTT.

V usage is TRBV7-8 and J usage is TRBJ1-1, with a possible D match to TRBD1 (5 bases). The V and J ends lost 5 bases and 5 bases respectively, with 15 bases between them. This CDR3 region has 14 residues. Germline assignment: CDR1 SGHVS and CDR2 FQNEAQ. The CDR3 nucleotides read TGTGCCAGCAGCCTCGGGCAAGGGGAAACTGAAGCTTTCTTT. Protein: CASSLGQGETEAFF.

The rearrangement uses TRBV2 and TRBJ1-2; 9 positions agree with TRBD1. The germline CDR1 and CDR2 sequences are SNHLY and FYNNEI. V dropped 4 bases and J dropped 8; count of bases not matched to a gene: 5. The length of the CDR3 is 13 residues. The CDR3 is CASSAQGAEGYTF. The CDR3 nucleotides are TGTGCCAGCAGTGCACAGGGGGCAGAGGGCTACACCTTC.

A single count supports this clone. J is TRBJ2-7 and V is TRBV28; weak D call: TRBD1 (6 bases). Per the germline V gene, CDR1 is MDHEN and CDR2 is SYDVKM. Trimming removed 10 bases at V and 2 bases at J, with 12 bases between. The CDR3 covers 12 residues. This chain's CDR3 is CAKGTSTYEQYF. In DNA, the CDR3 is TGTGCCAAAGGGACATCCACCTACGAGCAGTACTTC.

This clone has only one observation. The rearrangement uses TRBV6-1 and TRBJ2-1, with D perhaps matching TRBD2 (6 bases). The CDR3 has 18 residues. Germline loops: CDR1 MNHNS, CDR2 SASEGT. Between the trimmed V and J ends, which lost 4 bases and 0 bases, there was a span of 19 bases. The CDR3 reads CASSALEGGQSSYNEQFF. CDR3 nucleotides: TGTGCCAGCAGTGCTCTGGAGGGCGGGCAGAGCTCCTACAATGAGCAGTTCTTC.

The gene calls are TRBV10-3 and TRBJ1-2; the D is unclear. The V end was cut by 2 bases, the J end by 5 bases, with 6 bases between. Germline values: CDR1 ENHRY, CDR2 SYGVKD. The CDR3 is 12 amino acids. CDR3 DNA: TGTGCCATCAGTGAGGGAGGTTATGGCTACACCTTC. Residues: CAISEGGYGYTF.

The chain uses TRBV7-2 and TRBJ1-3, with a weak D call TRBD1 (6 bases). The CDR3 is made up of 15 amino acids. The V end was cut by 5 bases, the J end by 0 bases, with 11 bases between. Germline V gene lookup returns CDR1 SGHTA and CDR2 FQGNSA. The CDR3 nucleotides are TGTGCCAGCAGCCGGGACACCCGCTCTGGAAACACCATATATTTT. Encoded protein: CASSRDTRSGNTIYF.

V usage is TRBV6-4 and J usage is TRBJ2-3; 8 nucleotides line up with TRBD2. Per germline, CDR1 MRHNA and CDR2 SNTAGT. V gave up 7 bases and J gave up 2 bases; unmatched junction bases: 5. This CDR3 region has 14 residues. CDR3 sequence reads: CASNAGGNTDTQYF. CDR3 DNA: TGTGCCAGCAACGCGGGAGGTAACACAGATACGCAGTATTTT.

V usage is TRBV29-1 and J usage is TRBJ2-3; the D gene is possibly TRBD1 (6 bases). Trimming removed 0 bases at V and 2 bases at J, with 12 bases between. This CDR3 has 15 amino acids. Germline V CDR1 and CDR2: SQVTM, ANQGSEA. In nucleotides, the CDR3 is TGCAGCGTTGAAGACCGGGACACTTACACAGATACGCAGTATTTT. Its translation is CSVEDRDTYTDTQYF.

This chain joins TRBV4-2 and TRBJ2-4; TRBD1 agrees at 9 bases. This CDR3 comprises 16 residues. Germline V CDR1 and CDR2: LGHNA, YNFKEQ. V shed 1 base and J 3 bases; nucleotides not matched to a gene: 4. For the CDR3, the DNA is TGTGCCAGCAGCCAAGGGACAGGGGAAAACAAAAACATTCAGTACTTC. Its translation is CASSQGTGENKNIQYF.

The rearrangement links TRBV19 to TRBJ2-3, with unresolved D. From germline, CDR1 is LNHDA and CDR2 SQIVND (reference sequence). This CDR3 has 13 residues. Trimming pared 3 bases from V and 3 bases from J, leaving 7 bases between. This chain's CDR3 is CASSMAQTDTQYF. The CDR3 DNA reads as TGTGCCAGTAGTATGGCTCAAACAGATACGCAGTATTTT.

The CDR3 DNA follows: TGTGCCAGCAGTCAAGGGGGGGCCGGTCAGCCCCAGCATTTT. It is translated as CASSQGGAGQPQHF. V and J are TRBV27 and TRBJ1-5, with TRBD1 as a possible D gene (6 bases). CDR3 size: 14 residues. Germline CDR1 is MNHEY and CDR2 is SMNVEV (reference sequence). V lost 5 bases and J lost 6, with 14 bases in between.

The chain links TRBV11-3 to TRBJ2-7, with 9 bases matching TRBD1. Germline CDR1 and CDR2: SGHNT and YENEEA. The CDR3 has 14 amino acids. J gave up 5 bases and V 4 bases, and 6 bases lay outside the gene matches. The CDR3 DNA follows: TGTGCCAGCAGCTCCGGACAGGGGTCCCACGAGCAGTACTTC. As protein: CASSSGQGSHEQYF.

This chain links TRBV29-1 with TRBJ2-7, with D tentatively TRBD1 (6 bases). CDR1 is SQVTM, CDR2 ANQGSEA, per germline. This CDR3 contains 14 residues. Trimming shortened V by 2 bases and J by 4 bases, and 15 bases separated the two germline ends. The CDR3 sequence: CSVERTGTSYEQYF. CDR3 nucleotide sequence: TGCAGCGTTGAACGAACCGGGACAAGTTACGAGCAGTACTTC.

This clone was seen more than once but under ten times. V gene TRBV28 combines with J gene TRBJ2-7, with a tentative D call TRBD1 (5 bases). With 4 bases removed from V and 3 bases from J, the gap between germline ends came to 10 bases. The CDR3 has 13 amino acids. Germline loops: CDR1 MDHEN, CDR2 SYDVKM. CDR3 in amino acids: CASSYGALYEQYF. The CDR3 nucleotides are TGTGCCAGCAGTTATGGGGCCCTCTACGAGCAGTACTTC.